Each of the 15 T cell receptor beta chains below was sequenced from the same sample in a study of T cell responses to AZD1222 COVID-19 vaccine (dated by TCRdb to about 2021). Library creation used the immunoSEQ multiplex PCR assay. The table comes from immuneACCESS by way of TCRdb, which keeps in-frame sequences with V and J called. Part of the clones is missing from these tables; in studies checked, under half for an unresolved V gene and the rest for unknown reasons. This sample is represented by over 100,000 clones; approximately 90% of them were singletons. The ten largest clones take up approximately 17% of the sample. This specimen's time point label, interpreted: baseline before first vaccination. This specimen was peripheral blood, taken on day 0 of AZD1222 vaccination. These receptors were taken from an adult in good health.

V usage is TRBV10-2 and J usage is TRBJ2-7, with D possibly being TRBD2 (6 bases). The germline V and J ends were trimmed by 0 bases and 7 bases, with 19 bases remaining between them. Germline V gene lookup returns CDR1 WSHSY and CDR2 SAAADI. This CDR3 has 16 residues. The CDR3 DNA reads TGCGCCAGCAGTGAGTCGGATCTGGACACCCGGGGGGAGCAGTACGTC. Amino acids: CASSESDLDTRGEQYV.

The V gene is TRBV11-2, the J gene TRBJ2-2; D is possibly TRBD1 (5 bases). V was clipped by 1 base and J by 6 bases, with 12 bases between them. CDR1 and CDR2 from the germline V gene are SGHAT and FQNNGV. The CDR3 runs 15 residues. In nucleotides, the CDR3 is TGTGCCAGCAGCTTAGCCTCTGGGGCCTCCGGGGAGCTGTTTTTT. It is translated as CASSLASGASGELFF.

The rearrangement links TRBV6-6 to TRBJ1-5; TRBD1 agrees at 8 bases. There are 14 residues in the CDR3. The V segment lost 7 bases and the J segment 1 base; nucleotides outside the gene matches: 3. Germline CDR1 is MNHNY and CDR2 is SVGAGI (reference sequence). This chain's CDR3 is CASTTGGSNQPQHF. The CDR3 coding sequence is TGTGCCAGCACTACAGGGGGAAGCAATCAGCCCCAGCATTTT.

This sequence joins TRBV9 and TRBJ1-1, with a weak D call TRBD1 (6 bases). V dropped 0 bases and J dropped 2 bases, with 8 bases sitting between them. This CDR3 is 14 amino acids long. CDR1 is SGDLS, CDR2 YYNGEE, per germline. CDR3 in DNA: TGTGCCAGCAGCGTAGAGGACAGTAACACTGAAGCTTTCTTT. Translating gives CASSVEDSNTEAFF.

This chain uses TRBV28 with TRBJ2-6; 9 bases agree with TRBD1. This CDR3 is 16 amino acids long. Germline trimming cut 10 bases from V and 0 bases from J; bases unmatched to any gene: 7. Germline CDR1 and CDR2: MDHEN and SYDVKM. CDR3 protein: CATRQGGSSGANVLTF. CDR3 sequence (DNA): TGTGCCACCCGACAGGGGGGCTCCTCTGGGGCCAACGTCCTGACTTTC.

The chain joins TRBV5-1 to TRBJ1-5; perhaps TRBD1 as D (6 bases). There are 14 residues in the CDR3. V was pared by 3 bases and J by 2 bases, with 9 bases between. From germline, CDR1 is SGHRS and CDR2 YFSETQ. The CDR3, as DNA: TGCGCCAGCAGCTCACAGGGCGGCAATCAGCCCCAGCATTTT. It is translated as CASSSQGGNQPQHF.

J is TRBJ1-3 and V is TRBV15, with D perhaps TRBD1 (6 bases). The CDR3 has 19 amino acids. Looked up from germline, CDR1 is LNHNV and CDR2 is YYDKDF (reference sequence). The ends were cut back, 2 bases at V and 0 bases at J, with 20 bases in the middle. The CDR3 coding sequence is TGTGCCACCAGCAGATACCTGAGGGCCGGGGGCAGCTCTGGAAACACCATATATTTT. Protein sequence: CATSRYLRAGGSSGNTIYF.

A few counts support this clone. This chain joins TRBV10-3 and TRBJ1-4; no firm D call. In germline, CDR1 is ENHRY, CDR2 SYGVKD. This CDR3 region has 16 residues. V was trimmed by 4 bases and J by 0 bases, leaving 12 bases between them. The CDR3 sequence: CAISGKSLATNEKLFF. The CDR3 DNA reads TGTGCCATCAGTGGCAAAAGCCTTGCAACTAATGAAAAACTGTTTTTT.

The chain has TRBV24-1 and TRBJ1-3; a weak D match, TRBD1 (5 bases). The germline CDR1 and CDR2 sequences are KGHDR and SFDVKD. CDR3 length: 13 amino acids. The V end was cut by 4 bases, the J end by 8 bases, with 11 bases between. The CDR3 nucleotides are TGTGCCACCAGTGAACCGGGGACGGACACCATATATTTT. Its translation is CATSEPGTDTIYF.

V is TRBV5-1 and J is TRBJ1-2; D might be TRBD1 (5 bases). Looked up from germline, CDR1 is SGHRS and CDR2 is YFSETQ. This CDR3 region has 13 residues. The V end was cut by 4 bases, the J end by 7 bases, with 14 bases between. The CDR3 DNA follows: TGCGCCAGCAGCCAGGGACTTGATCGTGGCTACACCTTC. Encoded protein: CASSQGLDRGYTF.

The gene calls are TRBV18 and TRBJ1-4; D remains unclear. In germline, CDR1 is KGHSH, CDR2 LQKENI. The CDR3 has 15 amino acids. V was trimmed by 5 bases and J by 7 bases, leaving 17 bases between them. CDR3: CASSVERLRGEKLFF. CDR3 bases: TGTGCCAGCTCAGTTGAGCGCCTCAGAGGTGAAAAACTGTTTTTT.

The J gene is TRBJ1-2, the V gene TRBV5-4; the match to TRBD1 covers 7 bases. With V trimmed by 4 bases and J by 7 bases, 16 bases remained unmatched. From germline, CDR1 is SGHNT and CDR2 YYREEE (reference sequence). The CDR3 has 16 amino acids. The CDR3 DNA reads TGTGCCAGCAGCCTGGGGGCTAACAGGGGCCTAGGTGGCTACACCTTC. Translation: CASSLGANRGLGGYTF.

The CDR3 sequence: CACNQDAGANYGYTF. CDR3 bases: TGTGCCTGTAATCAAGACGCCGGGGCTAACTATGGCTACACCTTC. This rearrangement joins TRBV30 to TRBJ1-2; D remains ambiguous. Germline V lookup: CDR1 GTSNPN, CDR2 SVGIG (reference sequence). This CDR3 spans 15 amino acids. The V and J ends lost 6 bases and 0 bases respectively, with 17 bases between them.

The V and J genes are TRBV5-5 and TRBJ1-1; maybe TRBD1 (6 bases). This CDR3 has 15 amino acids. Per germline, CDR1 SGHKS and CDR2 YYEKEE (reference sequence). V was shortened by 5 bases and J by 1 base, with 15 bases between the two germline ends. The CDR3 protein is CASRSRGLRNTEAFF. The CDR3 nucleotides read TGTGCCAGCAGATCCCGGGGGCTACGGAACACTGAAGCTTTCTTT.

This clone was recorded once. V is TRBV10-3 and J is TRBJ2-3; 7 bases fit TRBD1. The CDR3 spans 11 residues. Per the germline V gene, CDR1 is ENHRY and CDR2 is SYGVKD. V gave up 10 bases and J gave up 4 bases; unmatched junction bases: 2. As DNA, the CDR3 is TGTGCCACTACAGGGGCAGATACGCAGTATTTT. Translated, it gives CATTGADTQYF.